These T cell receptor beta chains were read from a single sample in a study of shared clonotypes between healthy human individuals. Data came from immunoSEQ multiplex PCR; TCRdb stores just in-frame clones and leaves some out. The table lists about 2.5 million clones, less than 95% of them singletons. Specimen: naive CD4+ T cells from PBMCs. The receptors originated from a young man in good health. Some clones in this sample may be carry-over from other donors' samples. Each CDR3 is given with its conserved first and last residue. The D gene is left open where the match is weak.

J	D	V	DNA	CDR3
TRBJ2-1	NA	TRBV9	TGTGCCAGCAGCCAGGGCAGGGGACGCCTAGCGGCGTCCTACAATGAGCAGTTCTTC	CASSQGRGRLAASYNEQFF
TRBJ2-5	TRBD1	TRBV19	TGTGCCAGTAGTCCCCAGGACAGGGGGCAAGAGACCCAGTACTTC	CASSPQDRGQETQYF
TRBJ1-1	TRBD1	TRBV5-1	TGCGCCAGCAGCCCCGGACAGGGAGACCTAAAGAACACTGAAGCTTTCTTT	CASSPGQGDLKNTEAFF
TRBJ1-4	NA	TRBV7-8	TGTGCCAGCAGCAGAAAAGGGTCTTCCTATGAAAAACTGTTTTTT	CASSRKGSSYEKLFF
TRBJ2-7	NA	TRBV5-4	TGTGCCAGCAGTGCGGGGGCCAGGGGCCTTTTCGAGCAGTACTTC	CASSAGARGLFEQYF
TRBJ2-1	TRBD2	TRBV11-2	TGTGCCAGCAGCTCTATTTCTCGGGGGAGGGGTGAGCAGTTCTTC	CASSSISRGRGEQFF
TRBJ1-1	TRBD1	TRBV18	TGTGCCAGCTCACCTCGCCAACTAATGACAGGGACTATGGAAGCTTTCTTT	CASSPRQLMTGTMEAFF
TRBJ2-5	NA	TRBV7-8	TGTGCCAGCAGCTTAGCGATGAGCAGAAGGGAGACCCAGTACTTC	CASSLAMSRRETQYF
TRBJ2-1	TRBD2	TRBV29-1	TGCAGCGTAACCGCTAGCGGGAGTTCCCACAATGAGCAGTTCTTC	CSVTASGSSHNEQFF
TRBJ1-2	NA	TRBV28	TGTGCCAGCAGTTTGATAGGGGCGGGCCAAAGCTACACCTTC	CASSLIGAGQSYTF
TRBJ2-3	TRBD2	TRBV7-3	TGTGCCAGCAGCTTAATAGCGGGAGGACTCACAGATACGCAGTATTTT	CASSLIAGGLTDTQYF
TRBJ2-5	NA	TRBV30	TGTGCCTGGACGATTCCGGGACTCACGTACTTC	CAWTIPGLTYF
TRBJ1-5	NA	TRBV19	TGTGCCAGTAGTAGGGATATTGATCAGCCCCAGCATTTT	CASSRDIDQPQHF
TRBJ2-2	NA	TRBV20-1	TGCAGTGCTAGGAGGGAGGGGGAGCTGTTTTTT	CSARREGELFF
TRBJ2-7	TRBD1	TRBV7-9	TGTGCCAGCAGCCCGGACCGGGACAGGGGGCGCGAGCAGTACTTC	CASSPDRDRGREQYF
TRBJ1-2	NA	TRBV7-9	TGTGCCAGCAGCTCCACGGGGGAGTACGGCTACACCTTC	CASSSTGEYGYTF
TRBJ2-7	NA	TRBV11-3	TGTGCCAGCAGCTCCGGACCGGAACAAGAGCAGTACTTC	CASSSGPEQEQYF
TRBJ2-2	TRBD2	TRBV5-6	TGTGCCAGCAGCATTAGGACTAGCGGGAACACCGGGGAGCTGTTTTTT	CASSIRTSGNTGELFF
TRBJ1-2	NA	TRBV2	TGTGCCAGCAGTGCTCGGAACTATGGCTACACCTTC	CASSARNYGYTF
TRBJ2-4	NA	TRBV6-1	TGTGCCAGCAGTGTCCTCCTTGGGGCGGCCAAAAACATTCAGTACTTC	CASSVLLGAAKNIQYF
TRBJ2-6	NA	TRBV27	TGTGCCAGCACTGAGCAGCGGGCCTCTGGGGCCAACGTCCTGACTTTC	CASTEQRASGANVLTF
TRBJ1-1	NA	TRBV5-5	TGTGCCAGCAGCTTGGAGGAGACAGTTAACACTGAAGCTTTCTTT	CASSLEETVNTEAFF
TRBJ2-2	TRBD2	TRBV29-1	TGCAGCGGTGGGACCCATGGGCTAGCGGGAGGTACCGGGGAGCTGTTTTTT	CSGGTHGLAGGTGELFF